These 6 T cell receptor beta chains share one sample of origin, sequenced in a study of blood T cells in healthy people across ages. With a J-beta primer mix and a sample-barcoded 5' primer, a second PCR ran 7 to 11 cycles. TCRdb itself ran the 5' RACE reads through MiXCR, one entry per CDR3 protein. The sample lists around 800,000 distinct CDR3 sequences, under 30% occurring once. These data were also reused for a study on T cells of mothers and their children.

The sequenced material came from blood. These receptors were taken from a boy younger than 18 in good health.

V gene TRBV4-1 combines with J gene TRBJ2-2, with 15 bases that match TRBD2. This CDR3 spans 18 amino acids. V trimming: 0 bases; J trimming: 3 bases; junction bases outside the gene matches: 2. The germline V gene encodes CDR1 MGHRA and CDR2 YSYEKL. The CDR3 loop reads CASSQEGLAGGYTGELFF. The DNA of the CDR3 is TGCGCCAGCAGCCAAGAGGGACTAGCGGGGGGATACACCGGGGAGCTGTTTTTT.

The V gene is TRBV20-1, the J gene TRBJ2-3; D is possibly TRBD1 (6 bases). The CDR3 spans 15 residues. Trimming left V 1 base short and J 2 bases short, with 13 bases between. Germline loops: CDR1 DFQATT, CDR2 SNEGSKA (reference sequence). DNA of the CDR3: TGCAGTGCTAGAGGAGGGGGTAGCTTCACAGATACGCAGTATTTT. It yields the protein CSARGGGSFTDTQYF.

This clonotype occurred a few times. The CDR3 sequence is CSATTPGLADKETQYF. Here the CDR3 DNA reads TGCAGTGCCACGACACCGGGACTAGCGGATAAAGAGACCCAGTACTTC. The rearrangement links TRBV20-1 to TRBJ2-5, with 11 bases that match TRBD2. V was clipped by 6 bases and J by 3 bases; unmatched bases: 12. The germline gives CDR1 DFQATT, CDR2 SNEGSKA (reference sequence). The length of the CDR3 is 16 residues.

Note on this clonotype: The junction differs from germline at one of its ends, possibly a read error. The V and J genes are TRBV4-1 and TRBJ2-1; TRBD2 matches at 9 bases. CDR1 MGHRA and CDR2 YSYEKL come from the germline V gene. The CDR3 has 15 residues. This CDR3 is CASSQEGGGVNEQFF. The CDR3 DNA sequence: TGTGCCAGCAGCCAAGAAGGCGGGGGGGTAAATGAGCAGTTCTTC.

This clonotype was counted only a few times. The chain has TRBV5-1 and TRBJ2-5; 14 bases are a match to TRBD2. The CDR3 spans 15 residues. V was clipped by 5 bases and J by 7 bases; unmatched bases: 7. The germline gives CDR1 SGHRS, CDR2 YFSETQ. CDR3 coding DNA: TGCGCCAGCAGACCTTCCGGGACTAGCGGGGGGACCCAGTACTTC. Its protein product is CASRPSGTSGGTQYF. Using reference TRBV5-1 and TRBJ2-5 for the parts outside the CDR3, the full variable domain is KAGVTQTPRYLIKTRGQQVTLSCSPISGHRSVSWYQQTPGQGLQFLFEYFSETQRNKGNFPGRFSGRQFSNSRSEMNVSTLELGDSALYLCASRPSGTSGGTQYFGPGTRLLVL.

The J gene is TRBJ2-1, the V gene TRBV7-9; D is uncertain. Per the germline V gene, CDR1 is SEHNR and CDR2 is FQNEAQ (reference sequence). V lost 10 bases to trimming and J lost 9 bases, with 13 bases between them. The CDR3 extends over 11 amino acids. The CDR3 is CAIPGGAEQFF. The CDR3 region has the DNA TGTGCCATCCCCGGCGGCGCTGAGCAGTTCTTC. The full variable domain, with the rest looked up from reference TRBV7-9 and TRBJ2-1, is DTGVSQNPRHKITKRGQNVTFRCDPISEHNRLYWYRQTLGQGPEFLTYFQNEAQLEKSRLLSDRFSAERPKGSFSTLEIQRTEQGDSAMYLCAIPGGAEQFFGPGTRLTVL.